A selection of T cell receptor beta chains follows, all from one sample in a study of T-cell memory formation after mild COVID-19. TCRdb used MiXCR to reprocess the 5' RACE reads, holding one entry per CDR3 protein. The table has 190,000 or so distinct CDR3 sequences, roughly 23% seen once. What was sequenced was PBMCs or a T cell subset sorted from them (not recorded which). The receptors were sampled from an adult woman who had mild COVID-19 (a few samples of this study predate the infection). Cell type and time point are not known. Both conserved end residues are part of each CDR3. A D gene is named only where the DNA matches it firmly. Rows may omit the clone size; those that give it use once, few, many or a size class.

V gene,J gene,clone size,D gene,CDR3 protein,CDR3 DNA
TRBV2,TRBJ2-5,few,NA,CASSEGGGVGVETQYF,TGTGCCAGCAGTGAAGGAGGAGGGGTAGGAGTAGAGACCCAGTACTTC
TRBV15,TRBJ2-7,few,NA,CATSSASYEQYF,TGTGCCACCAGCAGTGCGTCCTACGAGCAGTACTTC
TRBV7-9,TRBJ2-7,NA,NA,CASTHPGYDEQYF,TGTGCCAGCACCCATCCAGGTTACGACGAGCAGTACTTC
TRBV15,TRBJ2-7,few,NA,CATSRDHRTRYEQYF,TGTGCCACCAGCAGAGATCACAGGACCCGCTACGAGCAGTACTTC
TRBV7-9,TRBJ1-1,NA,NA,CASSANTEAFF,TGTGCCAGCAGCGCGAACACTGAAGCTTTCTTT
TRBV5-5,TRBJ2-7,few,NA,CASSLGSVREQYF,TGTGCCAGCAGCTTGGGAAGTGTTCGCGAGCAGTACTTC
TRBV6-1,TRBJ1-1,few,TRBD1,CASSGYRGGTEAFF,TGTGCCAGCAGTGGATACAGGGGCGGCACTGAAGCTTTCTTT
TRBV7-9,TRBJ2-1,NA,TRBD2,CASSFGAGRYNEQFF,TGTGCCAGCAGCTTCGGAGCGGGGAGGTACAATGAGCAGTTCTTC
TRBV5-1,TRBJ2-1,many,NA,CASSQGFGDEQFF,TGCGCCAGCAGCCAGGGCTTCGGGGATGAGCAGTTCTTC
TRBV6-5,TRBJ1-2,NA,NA,CASSRSRQHYGYTF,TGTGCCAGCAGCAGATCTCGACAGCACTATGGCTACACCTTC
TRBV6-2/TRBV6-3,TRBJ1-4,few,NA,CASSARWNTNEKLFF,TGTGCCAGCAGCGCCAGGTGGAACACTAATGAAAAACTGTTTTTT
TRBV7-3,TRBJ2-1,few,NA,CASSPTSRRRDEQFF,TGTGCCAGCAGCCCTACCTCGCGGAGGCGGGATGAGCAGTTCTTC
TRBV7-9,TRBJ2-5,NA,NA,CATLGAEETQYF,TGTGCCACCCTAGGGGCGGAAGAGACCCAGTACTTC
TRBV24-1,TRBJ2-3,few,TRBD2,CATGGTSGRLFTDTQYF,TGTGCCACCGGAGGGACTAGCGGGAGATTATTCACAGATACGCAGTATTTT
TRBV15,TRBJ2-1,few,TRBD1,CATSSRTGIDQFF,TGTGCCACCAGCTCCCGGACAGGGATTGATCAGTTCTTC
TRBV11-3,TRBJ2-1,NA,NA,CASSRIVRSDEQFF,TGTGCCAGCAGCCGAATCGTAAGGAGTGATGAGCAGTTCTTC
TRBV12-3/TRBV12-4,TRBJ1-2,NA,TRBD1,CASSPGQGSDYGYTF,TGTGCCAGCAGTCCGGGACAGGGCTCTGACTATGGCTACACCTTC
TRBV5-1,TRBJ2-7,few,TRBD2,CASSSPSGETPYEQYF,TGCGCCAGCAGCTCACCTAGCGGGGAAACTCCATACGAGCAGTACTTC
TRBV7-9,TRBJ1-2,NA,NA,CASRGVEVRSYTF,TGTGCCAGCAGGGGGGTCGAGGTCCGGAGCTACACCTTC
TRBV9,TRBJ2-1,NA,NA,CASGDGSYNEQFF,TGTGCCAGCGGTGATGGCTCCTACAATGAGCAGTTCTTC
TRBV12-3/TRBV12-4,TRBJ1-1,few,NA,CASSLSGGQKNTEAFF,TGTGCCAGCAGTCTTAGCGGGGGCCAGAAGAACACTGAAGCTTTCTTT
TRBV5-1,TRBJ2-2,NA,NA,CASRNDTGGSFLNTGELFF,TGCGCCAGCAGAAACGACACGGGGGGCTCTTTCTTGAACACCGGGGAGCTGTTTTTT
TRBV11-2,TRBJ2-5,few,NA,CASSLDTRGALQETQYF,TGTGCCAGCAGCTTAGATACCCGGGGTGCCCTCCAAGAGACCCAGTACTTC
TRBV11-2,TRBJ2-3,few,NA,CASSLVGRGLGTDTQYF,TGTGCCAGCAGCTTAGTGGGACGGGGGCTTGGCACAGATACGCAGTATTTT
TRBV20-1,TRBJ1-5,NA,NA,CSARDSGDINQPQHF,TGCAGTGCTAGAGATTCCGGGGACATCAATCAGCCCCAGCATTTT